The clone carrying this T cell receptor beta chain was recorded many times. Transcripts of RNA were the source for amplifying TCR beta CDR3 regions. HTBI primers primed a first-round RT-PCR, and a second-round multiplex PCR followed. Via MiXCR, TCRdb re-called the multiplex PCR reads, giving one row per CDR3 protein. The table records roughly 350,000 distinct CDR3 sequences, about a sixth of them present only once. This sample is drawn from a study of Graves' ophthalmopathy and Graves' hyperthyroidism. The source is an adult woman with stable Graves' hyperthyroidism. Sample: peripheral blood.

This CDR3 is CASIHRGGLLWEQYF. The CDR3 DNA is TGTGCCAGCATACATCGAGGGGGACTCTTGTGGGAGCAGTACTTC. This chain links TRBV6-2 or TRBV6-3 with TRBJ2-7; D might be TRBD1 or TRBD2, each matching 6 bases. Deletions cut 7 bases from V and 7 bases from J, with 23 bases between. The length of the CDR3 is 15 residues. Germline assignment: CDR1 MNHEY and CDR2 SVGEGT.